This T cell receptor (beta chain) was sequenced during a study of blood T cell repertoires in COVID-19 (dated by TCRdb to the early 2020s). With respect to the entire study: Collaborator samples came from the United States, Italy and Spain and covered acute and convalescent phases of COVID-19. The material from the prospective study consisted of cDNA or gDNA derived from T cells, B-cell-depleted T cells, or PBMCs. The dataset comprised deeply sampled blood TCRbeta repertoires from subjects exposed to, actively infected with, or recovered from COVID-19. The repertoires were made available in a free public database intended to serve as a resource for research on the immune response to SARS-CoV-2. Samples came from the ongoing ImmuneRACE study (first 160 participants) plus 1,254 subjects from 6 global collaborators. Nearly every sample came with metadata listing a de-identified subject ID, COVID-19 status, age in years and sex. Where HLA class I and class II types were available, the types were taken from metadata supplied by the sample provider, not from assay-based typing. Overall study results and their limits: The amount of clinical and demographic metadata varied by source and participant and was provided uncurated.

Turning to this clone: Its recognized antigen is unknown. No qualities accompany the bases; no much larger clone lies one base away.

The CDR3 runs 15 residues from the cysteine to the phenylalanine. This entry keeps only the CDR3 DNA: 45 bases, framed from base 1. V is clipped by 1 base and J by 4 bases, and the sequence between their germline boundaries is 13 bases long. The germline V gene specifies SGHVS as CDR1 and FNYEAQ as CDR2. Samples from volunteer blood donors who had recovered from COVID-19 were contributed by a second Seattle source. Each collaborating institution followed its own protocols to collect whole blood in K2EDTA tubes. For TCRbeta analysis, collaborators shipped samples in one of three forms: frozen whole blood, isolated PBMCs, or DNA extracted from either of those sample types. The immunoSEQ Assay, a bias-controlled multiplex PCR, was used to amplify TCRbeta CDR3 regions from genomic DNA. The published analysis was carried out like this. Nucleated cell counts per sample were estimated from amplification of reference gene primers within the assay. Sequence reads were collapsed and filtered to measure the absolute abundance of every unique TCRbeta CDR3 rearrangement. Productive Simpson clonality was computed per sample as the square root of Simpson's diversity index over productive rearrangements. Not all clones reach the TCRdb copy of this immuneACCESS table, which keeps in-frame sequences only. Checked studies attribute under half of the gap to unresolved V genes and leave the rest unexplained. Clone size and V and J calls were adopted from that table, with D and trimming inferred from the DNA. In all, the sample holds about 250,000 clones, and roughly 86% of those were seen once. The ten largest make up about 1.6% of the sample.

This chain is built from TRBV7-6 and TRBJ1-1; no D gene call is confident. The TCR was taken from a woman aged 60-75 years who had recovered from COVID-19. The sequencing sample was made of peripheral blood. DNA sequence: TGTGCCAGCAGCTTAGAAGCCTTGGAGTTCACTGAAGCTTTCTTT. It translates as CASSLEALEFTEAFF.